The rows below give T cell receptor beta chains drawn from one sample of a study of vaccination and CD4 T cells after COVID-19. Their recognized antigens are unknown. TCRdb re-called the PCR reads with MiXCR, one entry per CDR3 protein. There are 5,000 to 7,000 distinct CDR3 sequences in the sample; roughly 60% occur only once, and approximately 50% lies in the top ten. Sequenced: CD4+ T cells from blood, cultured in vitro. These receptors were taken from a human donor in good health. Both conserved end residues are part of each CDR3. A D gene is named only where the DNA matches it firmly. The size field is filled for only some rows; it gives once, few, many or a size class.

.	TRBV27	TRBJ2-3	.	CASSLFPMRLTDTQYF	TGTGCCAGCAGTTTATTCCCCATGCGACTCACAGATACGCAGTATTTT
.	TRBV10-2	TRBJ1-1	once	CASSDGTFNTEAFF	TGCGCCAGCAGTGATGGGACCTTCAACACTGAAGCTTTCTTT
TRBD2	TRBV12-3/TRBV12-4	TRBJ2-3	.	CASSRTSPDTQYF	TGTGCCAGCAGTCGGACTAGCCCAGATACGCAGTATTTT
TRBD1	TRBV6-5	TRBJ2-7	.	CASSSPPDRGRNEQYF	TGTGCCAGCAGTTCACCCCCGGACAGGGGACGCAACGAGCAGTACTTC
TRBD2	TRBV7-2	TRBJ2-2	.	CASSSPSGGIRELFF	TGTGCCAGCAGCTCCCCTTCGGGGGGAATCCGGGAGCTGTTTTTT
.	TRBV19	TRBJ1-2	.	CASSIEGGGYTF	TGTGCCAGTAGTATCGAGGGAGGCGGCTACACCTTC
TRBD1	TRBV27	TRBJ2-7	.	CASSSYRGNEQYF	TGTGCCAGCAGTTCTTACAGGGGGAACGAGCAGTACTTC
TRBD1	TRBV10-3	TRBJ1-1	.	CAISDTIKGGPEAFF	TGTGCCATCAGCGATACTATAAAAGGGGGCCCTGAAGCTTTCTTT
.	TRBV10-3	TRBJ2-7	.	CAISEARNYEQYF	TGTGCCATCAGTGAGGCCAGAAACTACGAGCAGTACTTC
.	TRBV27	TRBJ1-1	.	CASSLKARIVNTEAFF	TGTGCCAGCAGTTTGAAGGCCCGGATAGTAAACACTGAAGCTTTCTTT
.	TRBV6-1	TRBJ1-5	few	CASSEAPGNQPQHF	TGTGCCAGCAGTGAAGCCCCAGGCAATCAGCCCCAGCATTTT
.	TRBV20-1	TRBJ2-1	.	CSARPIRIVNEQFF	TGCAGTGCTCGCCCGATTCGAATAGTGAATGAGCAGTTCTTC
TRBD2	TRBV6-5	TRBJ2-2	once	CASSYRPSGGAGSGELFF	TGTGCCAGCAGTTACCGGCCTAGCGGGGGGGCAGGGTCCGGGGAGCTGTTTTTT
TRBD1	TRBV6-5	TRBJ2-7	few	CASSYPGQGSEQYF	TGTGCCAGCAGTTATCCGGGACAGGGGTCCGAGCAGTACTTC
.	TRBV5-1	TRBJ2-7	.	CASSPTATAYEQYF	TGCGCCAGCAGCCCAACGGCGACAGCCTACGAGCAGTACTTC
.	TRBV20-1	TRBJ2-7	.	CSARALATVGEQYF	TGCAGTGCTAGGGCACTAGCCACCGTAGGGGAGCAGTACTTC
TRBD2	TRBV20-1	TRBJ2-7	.	CSALTSGRSYEQYF	TGCAGTGCCCTGACTAGCGGGAGGTCCTACGAGCAGTACTTC
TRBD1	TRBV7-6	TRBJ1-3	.	CASSPGDRGGGNTIYF	TGTGCCAGCAGTCCAGGGGACAGGGGCGGAGGAAACACCATATATTTT
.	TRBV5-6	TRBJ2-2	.	CASSPVGPGELFF	TGTGCCAGCAGCCCCGTCGGTCCCGGGGAGCTGTTTTTT
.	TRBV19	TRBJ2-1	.	CASRTSSSYNEQFF	TGTGCCAGTCGCACCTCGAGCTCCTACAATGAGCAGTTCTTC
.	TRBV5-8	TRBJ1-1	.	CASSLGPGSTEAFF	TGTGCCAGCAGCTTGGGTCCGGGAAGCACTGAAGCTTTCTTT
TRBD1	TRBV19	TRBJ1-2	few	CASSPGTGLNYGYTF	TGTGCCAGTAGTCCCGGGACAGGTTTAAACTATGGCTACACCTTC
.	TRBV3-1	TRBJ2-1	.	CASSQDPGWMGNEQFF	TGTGCCAGCAGCCAAGATCCAGGGTGGATGGGCAATGAGCAGTTCTTC
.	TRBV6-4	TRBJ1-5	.	CASSDSRTQNQPQHF	TGTGCCAGCAGTGACTCGAGAACTCAAAATCAGCCCCAGCATTTT
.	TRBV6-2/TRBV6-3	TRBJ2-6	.	CASSYGTANVLTF	TGTGCCAGCAGTTACGGGACAGCCAACGTCCTGACTTTC
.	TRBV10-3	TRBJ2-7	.	CAAKGATYEQYF	TGTGCCGCCAAAGGGGCCACCTACGAGCAGTACTTC
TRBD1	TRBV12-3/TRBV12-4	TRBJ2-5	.	CASSKGQGEGETQYF	TGTGCCAGCAGTAAAGGACAGGGTGAGGGAGAGACCCAGTACTTC
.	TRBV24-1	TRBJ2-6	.	CATSDWQSGANVLTF	TGTGCCACCAGTGACTGGCAGTCTGGGGCCAACGTCCTGACTTTC
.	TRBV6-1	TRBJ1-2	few	CASSTGTHGYTF	TGTGCCAGCAGTACCGGGACTCATGGCTACACCTTC
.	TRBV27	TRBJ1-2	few	CASSPTGDYGYTF	TGTGCCAGCAGCCCGACAGGAGACTATGGCTACACCTTC
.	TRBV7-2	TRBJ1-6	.	CASSLGGGRAPESPLHF	TGTGCCAGCAGCCTGGGGGGAGGCCGGGCCCCGGAGTCACCCCTCCACTTT
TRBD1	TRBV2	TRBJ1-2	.	CASDRGGYTF	TGTGCCAGCGACAGGGGCGGCTACACCTTC
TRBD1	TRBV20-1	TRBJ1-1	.	CSAGKGTANTEAFF	TGCAGTGCTGGGAAAGGGACAGCTAACACTGAAGCTTTCTTT
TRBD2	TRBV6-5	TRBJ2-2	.	CASSYGGAGGASGELFF	TGTGCCAGCAGTTACGGTGGTGCGGGGGGGGCGAGCGGGGAGCTGTTTTTT
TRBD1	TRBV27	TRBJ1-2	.	CASSRSGGAFTSYTF	TGTGCCAGCAGTCGTTCAGGGGGCGCCTTCACTAGCTACACCTTC
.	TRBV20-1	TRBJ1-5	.	CSARTNIGNQPQHF	TGCAGTGCTAGAACTAACATCGGCAATCAGCCCCAGCATTTT
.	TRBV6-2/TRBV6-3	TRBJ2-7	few	CASSYSMGRGSYEQYF	TGTGCCAGCAGTTACTCGATGGGGCGGGGCTCCTACGAGCAGTACTTC
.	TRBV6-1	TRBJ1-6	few	CASSRREPLPLHF	TGTGCCAGCAGTCGTCGGGAACCCCTTCCCCTCCACTTT
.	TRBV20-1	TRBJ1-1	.	CSAPGAASTEAFF	TGCAGTGCTCCAGGGGCCGCGAGCACTGAAGCTTTCTTT
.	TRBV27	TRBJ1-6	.	CASSPGRVKSPLHF	TGTGCCAGCAGTCCCGGGAGGGTAAAGTCACCCCTCCACTTT
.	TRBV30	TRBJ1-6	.	CAWSVPGGSNSPLHF	TGTGCCTGGAGTGTACCGGGGGGAAGTAATTCACCCCTCCACTTT
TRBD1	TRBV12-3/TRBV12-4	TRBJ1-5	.	CASSVTGGNQPQHF	TGTGCCAGCAGTGTGACAGGGGGCAATCAGCCCCAGCATTTT
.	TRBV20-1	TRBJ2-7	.	CSAYRDYEQYF	TGCAGTGCATACAGGGACTACGAGCAGTACTTC
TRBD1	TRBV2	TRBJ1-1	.	CASSRTQGLEAFF	TGTGCCAGCAGTCGAACACAGGGGCTTGAAGCTTTCTTT
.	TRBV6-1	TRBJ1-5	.	CASRSEGSQPQHF	TGTGCCAGCAGGTCCGAGGGGAGTCAGCCCCAGCATTTT
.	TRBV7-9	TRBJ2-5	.	CASSLGLRETQYF	TGTGCCAGCAGCTTAGGCCTGCGGGAGACCCAGTACTTC
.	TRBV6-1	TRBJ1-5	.	CERQPPLPGNQPQHF	TGTGAGCGACAGCCCCCATTGCCTGGCAATCAGCCCCAGCATTTT
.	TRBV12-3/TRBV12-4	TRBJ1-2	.	CASSRTVSGYTF	TGTGCCAGCAGCCGTACAGTCTCCGGCTACACCTTC
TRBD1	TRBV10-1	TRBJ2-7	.	CASSGLMTGGVYEQYF	TGCGCCAGCAGTGGGTTGATGACAGGGGGAGTCTACGAGCAGTACTTC
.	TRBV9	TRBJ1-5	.	CASSPRMFGQPQHF	TGTGCCAGCAGCCCCCGAATGTTTGGTCAGCCCCAGCATTTT
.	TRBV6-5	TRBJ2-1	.	CASSYRLGGSYNEQFF	TGTGCCAGCAGTTACCGGCTGGGGGGCTCCTACAATGAGCAGTTCTTC
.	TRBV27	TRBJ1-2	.	CASSEAQRSYGYTF	TGTGCCAGCAGTGAAGCACAGCGGTCCTATGGCTACACCTTC
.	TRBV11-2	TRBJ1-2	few	CASSLGTSYGYTF	TGTGCCAGCAGCTTAGGAACAAGTTATGGCTACACCTTC
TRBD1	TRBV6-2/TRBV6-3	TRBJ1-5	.	CASSLGQGGQPQHF	TGTGCCAGCAGCCTTGGACAGGGTGGTCAGCCCCAGCATTTT
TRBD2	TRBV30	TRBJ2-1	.	CAWSVGRVEQFF	TGTGCCTGGAGTGTTGGGAGGGTTGAGCAGTTCTTC
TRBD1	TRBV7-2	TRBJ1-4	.	CASSLGWTGILFF	TGTGCCAGCAGCTTGGGATGGACAGGGATACTGTTTTTT
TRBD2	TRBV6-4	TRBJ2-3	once	CASSELAADTQYF	TGTGCCAGCAGTGAACTAGCGGCAGATACGCAGTATTTT
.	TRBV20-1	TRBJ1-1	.	CSARDRGGKRGRAEAFF	TGCAGTGCTAGAGATCGGGGTGGAAAAAGGGGAAGAGCTGAAGCTTTCTTT
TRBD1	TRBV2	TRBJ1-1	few	CASSEALLRGEAFF	TGTGCCAGCAGTGAAGCATTGCTCAGGGGGGAAGCTTTCTTT